This TCR beta chain was profiled in a study of human T cells and chemical hapten exposure. Study-level results: No change in TCRs above 1 in 1000 frequency was produced by DPC sensitization. The donor cohort had alopecia, so its immune response may not match that of healthy people.

In its sample, this clonotype was seen a few times. The target antigen is unknown. TCRdb re-derived calls from the RACE reads in MiXCR, one entry per CDR3 protein. Of over 95,000 distinct CDR3 sequences listed, around 11% are singletons. Time point: patch test 1, 2 weeks after DPC sensitization. Described treatment: therapeutic diphenylcyclopropenone sensitization with weekly scalp DPC. V lost 2 bases and J lost 4; bases outside the gene matches: 3. Per the germline V gene, CDR1 is SGHTA and CDR2 is FQGTGA. CDR3 length equals 14 residues. This clonotype originated in a woman in her thirties or forties with alopecia areata. Some clones in this sample may be carry-over from other donors' samples. The rearrangement joins TRBV7-3 to TRBJ2-3, with 7 bases identical to TRBD2. Material: whole blood, obtained in connection with sensitization to the hapten diphenylcyclopropenone (DPC). DNA of the CDR3: TGTGCCAGCAGCTTAGGACTAGTGGCAGATACGCAGTATTTT. This translates into CASSLGLVADTQYF.